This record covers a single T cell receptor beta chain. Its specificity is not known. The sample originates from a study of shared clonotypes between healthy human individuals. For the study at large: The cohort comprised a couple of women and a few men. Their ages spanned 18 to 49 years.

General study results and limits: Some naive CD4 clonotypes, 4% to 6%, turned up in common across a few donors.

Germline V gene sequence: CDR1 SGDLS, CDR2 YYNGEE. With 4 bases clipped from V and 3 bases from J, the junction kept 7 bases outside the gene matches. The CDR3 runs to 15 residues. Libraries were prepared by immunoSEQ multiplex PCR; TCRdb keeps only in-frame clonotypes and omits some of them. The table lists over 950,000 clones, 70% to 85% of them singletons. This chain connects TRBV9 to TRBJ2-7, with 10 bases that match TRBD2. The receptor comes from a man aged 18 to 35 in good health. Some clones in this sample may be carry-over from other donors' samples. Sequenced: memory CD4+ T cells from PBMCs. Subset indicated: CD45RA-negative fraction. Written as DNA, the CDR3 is TGTGCCAGCAGCCCCTGGACTAGCGGTAACTACGAGCAGTACTTC. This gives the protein CASSPWTSGNYEQYF.